These T cell receptor beta chains were read from a single sample in a study of shared clonotypes between healthy human individuals. Measured with immunoSEQ multiplex PCR; TCRdb has only the in-frame clones, and not every one. In the table there are a few hundred thousand clones, just over 95% of which are singletons. Sequenced material: memory CD8+ T cells sorted from blood. Receptors originate from a man aged 30 to 45 in good health. CDR3s include the opening cysteine and the closing phenylalanine or tryptophan. Each record gives: V gene, clone size, D gene, J gene, CDR3 DNA, CDR3 protein. A D gene is named only where the DNA matches it firmly. Size is omitted from some rows. Given values are once, few, many or a class for expanded clones.

>TRBV2|NA|TRBD2|TRBJ2-3
TGTGCCAGCAGTAGGTCCCGGGAGGGCTGGCCCACAGATACGCAGTATTTT
CASSRSREGWPTDTQYF
>TRBV5-1|NA|TRBD2|TRBJ2-5
TGCGCCAGCAGCTTGGCGGGAGGCCAAGAGACCCAGTACTTC
CASSLAGGQETQYF
>TRBV13|NA|NA|TRBJ1-1
TGTGCCAGCAGACACAGTCAGTTCACTGAAGCTTTCTTT
CASRHSQFTEAFF
>TRBV7-9|NA|TRBD1|TRBJ2-7
TGTGCCAGCAGCGCCCGGGACAGGGGTGCCGACTACGAGCAGTACTTC
CASSARDRGADYEQYF
>TRBV23-1|NA|TRBD1|TRBJ1-2
TGCGCCAGCAGTCAATTTCCGGACAGGGGGCCGGGCTACACCTTC
CASSQFPDRGPGYTF
>TRBV5-4|NA|NA|TRBJ2-2
TGTGCCAGCAGCTTGAGGCAGGGGGGGACCGGGGAGCTGTTTTTT
CASSLRQGGTGELFF
>TRBV4-1|once|TRBD1|TRBJ1-1
TGCGCCAGCAGCCAAGACACGGGGACAGGAGAAGCTTTCTTT
CASSQDTGTGEAFF
>TRBV5-4|NA|NA|TRBJ1-2
TGTGCCAGCAGACGGGACACCTATGGCTACACCTTC
CASRRDTYGYTF
>TRBV7-2|once|NA|TRBJ2-2
TGTGCCAGCAGCTTATGGTCCCTAACTAGCACCGTCAGCACCGGGGAGCTGTTTTTT
CASSLWSLTSTVSTGELFF
>TRBV18|NA|TRBD1|TRBJ2-5
TGTGCCAGCTCACCGGGACAGAAAGAGACCCAGTACTTC
CASSPGQKETQYF
>TRBV5-1|NA|TRBD2|TRBJ2-1
TGCGCCAGCAGTTCTCCGGGACTAGCGGGAATGAATGAGCAGTTCTTC
CASSSPGLAGMNEQFF
>TRBV5-1|NA|NA|TRBJ2-2
TGCGCCAGCAGCCCGACTAGGTGGCACACCGGGGAGCTGTTTTTT
CASSPTRWHTGELFF
>TRBV10-3|NA|NA|TRBJ2-7
TGTGCCATCAGCTTTAGCCCCGGTAGGGATTACGAGCAGTACTTC
CAISFSPGRDYEQYF
>TRBV7-2|NA|NA|TRBJ2-3
TGTGCCAGCAGCTTAGTATCTAACCAACGCACAGATACGCAGTATTTT
CASSLVSNQRTDTQYF
>TRBV28|once|TRBD2|TRBJ2-2
TGTGCCAGCAGCTCTAGCGGGAGGCCGCCAACCGGGGAGCTGTTTTTT
CASSSSGRPPTGELFF
>TRBV23-1|NA|TRBD2|TRBJ2-1
TGCGCCAGCAGTCAATCGGGACTAGCGGGGAACAATGAGCAGTTCTTC
CASSQSGLAGNNEQFF
>TRBV10-3|NA|TRBD1|TRBJ1-2
TGTGCCATCAGTGAGACACGACAGGGGGCAGGTGGCTACACCTTC
CAISETRQGAGGYTF
>TRBV5-1|NA|NA|TRBJ2-3
TGCGCCAGCGGACAGTCTGTCACAGATACGCAGTATTTT
CASGQSVTDTQYF
>TRBV15|NA|TRBD1|TRBJ2-7
TGTGCCACCAGCAGAGCGCGCAGGGGGCACTCCTACGAGCAGTACTTC
CATSRARRGHSYEQYF
>TRBV4-2|NA|TRBD1|TRBJ1-5
TGTGCCAGCAGCCAAGAAGTAGGCGGGACAGGGGGCAATCAGCCCCAGCATTTT
CASSQEVGGTGGNQPQHF
>TRBV7-6|NA|NA|TRBJ2-7
TGTGCCAGCAGCTTAGCACCGGGACAACACTACGAGCAGTACTTC
CASSLAPGQHYEQYF
>TRBV11-2|NA|TRBD2|TRBJ2-2
TGTGCCAGCAGCTCCCAGTCACTAGCGGGTATCGGCGGGGAGCTGTTTTTT
CASSSQSLAGIGGELFF
>TRBV7-2|NA|TRBD2|TRBJ2-2
TGTGCCAGCAGCTCCACTAGCGGGAAGACGAACACCGGGGAGCTGTTTTTT
CASSSTSGKTNTGELFF
>TRBV7-9|NA|NA|TRBJ2-5
TGTGCCAGCAGCTTTGGACGAACAGCCCAAGAGACCCAGTACTTC
CASSFGRTAQETQYF
>TRBV7-9|NA|NA|TRBJ2-3
TGTGCCAGCAGCTTAGACGGGAGCGCAGATACGCAGTATTTT
CASSLDGSADTQYF
>TRBV30|once|TRBD2|TRBJ2-3
TGTGCCTGGAGCGGACTAGCGGGTCGAGATACGCAGTATTTT
CAWSGLAGRDTQYF